The T cell receptor (beta chain) described here comes from a study of T cell repertoires in cytomegalovirus infection. About the research overall: In public TCR beta signatures, there were indications of both CMV infection and matching HLA type.

Findings of the study overall: Accumulated public TCR beta family frequency recognized individuals carrying CMV together with the relevant HLA. It was HLA-C-restricted CMV-specific TCR beta clonotypes that dominated the response ex vivo.

In TCRdb, the reads were re-called with MiXCR into one record per CDR3 protein. The sample lists hundreds of thousands of distinct CDR3 sequences, approximately 10% seen once, with approximately 2.3% in the top ten. Germline lookup yields CDR1 DFQATT and CDR2 SNEGSKA (reference sequence). CDR3 length: 13 amino acids. Trimming left V 1 base short and J 3 bases short, with 9 bases between. The sample holds many counts of this clonotype. The antigen is unknown. What was sequenced was PBMCs. This TCR was sampled from a human donor in good health (CMV status not recorded). Some clones in this sample may be carry-over from other donors' samples. The chain carries TRBV20-1 and TRBJ1-2; D perhaps matches TRBD1 (5 bases). CDR3 in DNA: TGCAGTGCTAGAGTGGGGACCGACTATGGCTACACCTTC. Its protein is CSARVGTDYGYTF.